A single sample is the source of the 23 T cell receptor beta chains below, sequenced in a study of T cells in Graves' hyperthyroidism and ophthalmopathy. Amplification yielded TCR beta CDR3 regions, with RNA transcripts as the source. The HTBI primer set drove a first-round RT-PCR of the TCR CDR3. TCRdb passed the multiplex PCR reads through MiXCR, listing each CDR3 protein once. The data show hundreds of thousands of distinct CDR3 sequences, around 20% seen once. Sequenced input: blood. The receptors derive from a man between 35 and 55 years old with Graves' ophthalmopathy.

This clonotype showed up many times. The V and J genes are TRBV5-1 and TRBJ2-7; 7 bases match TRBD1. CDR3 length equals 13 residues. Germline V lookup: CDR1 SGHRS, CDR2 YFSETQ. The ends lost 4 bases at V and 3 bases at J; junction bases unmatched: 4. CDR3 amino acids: CASSLRQGYEQYF. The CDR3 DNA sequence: TGCGCCAGCAGCCTTCGACAGGGCTACGAGCAGTACTTC.

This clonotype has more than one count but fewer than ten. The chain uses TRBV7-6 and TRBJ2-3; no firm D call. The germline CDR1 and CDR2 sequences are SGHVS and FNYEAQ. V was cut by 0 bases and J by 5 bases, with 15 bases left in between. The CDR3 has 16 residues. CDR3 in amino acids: CASSLALDAPGDTQYF. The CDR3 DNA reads TGTGCCAGCAGCTTAGCCCTGGACGCCCCGGGAGATACGCAGTATTTT.

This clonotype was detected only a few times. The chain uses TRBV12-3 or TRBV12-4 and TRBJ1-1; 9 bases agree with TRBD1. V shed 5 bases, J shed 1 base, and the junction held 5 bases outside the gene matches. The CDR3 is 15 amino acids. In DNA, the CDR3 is TGTGCCAGCAGTGGAACGACAGGGGGGAACACTGAAGCTTTCTTT. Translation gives CASSGTTGGNTEAFF.

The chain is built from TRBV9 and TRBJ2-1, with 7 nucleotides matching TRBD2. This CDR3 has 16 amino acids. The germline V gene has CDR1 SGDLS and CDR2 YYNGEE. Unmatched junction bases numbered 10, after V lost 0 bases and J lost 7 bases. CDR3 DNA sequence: TGTGCCAGCAGCGTAGACTTGCGGGGGACGTGGAATGAGCAGTTCTTC. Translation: CASSVDLRGTWNEQFF.

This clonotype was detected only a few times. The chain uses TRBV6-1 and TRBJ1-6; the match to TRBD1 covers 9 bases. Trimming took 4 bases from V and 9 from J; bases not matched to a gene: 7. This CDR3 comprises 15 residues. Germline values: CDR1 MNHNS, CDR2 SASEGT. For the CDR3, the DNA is TGTGCCAGCAGTGGCCGGACAGGGGAAAGTTCACCCCTCCACTTT. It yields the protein CASSGRTGESSPLHF.

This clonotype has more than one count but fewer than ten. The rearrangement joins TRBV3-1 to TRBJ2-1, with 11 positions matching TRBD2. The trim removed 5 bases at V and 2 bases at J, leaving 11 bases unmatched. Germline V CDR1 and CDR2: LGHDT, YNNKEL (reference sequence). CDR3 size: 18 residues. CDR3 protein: CASSYNTISGRAYNEQFF. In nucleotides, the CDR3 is TGTGCCAGCAGCTACAATACGATTAGCGGGAGGGCCTACAATGAGCAGTTCTTC.

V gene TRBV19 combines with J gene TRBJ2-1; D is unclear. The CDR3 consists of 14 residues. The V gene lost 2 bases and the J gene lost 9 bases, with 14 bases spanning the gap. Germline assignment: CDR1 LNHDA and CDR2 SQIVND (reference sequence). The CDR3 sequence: CASSILGPPGEQFF. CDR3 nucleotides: TGTGCCAGTAGTATACTTGGACCCCCGGGTGAGCAGTTCTTC.

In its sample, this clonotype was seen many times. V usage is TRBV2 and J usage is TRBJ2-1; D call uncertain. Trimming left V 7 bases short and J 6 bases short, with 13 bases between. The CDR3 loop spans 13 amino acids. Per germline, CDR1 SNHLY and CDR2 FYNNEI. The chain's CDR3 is CASKQNLGNEQFF. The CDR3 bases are TGTGCCAGCAAGCAAAATCTGGGCAATGAGCAGTTCTTC.

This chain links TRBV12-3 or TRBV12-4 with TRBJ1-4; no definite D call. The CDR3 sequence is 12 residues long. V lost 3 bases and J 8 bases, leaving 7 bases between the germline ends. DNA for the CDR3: TGTGCCAGCAGTTTGTTAGACGAAAAACTGTTTTTT. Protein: CASSLLDEKLFF.

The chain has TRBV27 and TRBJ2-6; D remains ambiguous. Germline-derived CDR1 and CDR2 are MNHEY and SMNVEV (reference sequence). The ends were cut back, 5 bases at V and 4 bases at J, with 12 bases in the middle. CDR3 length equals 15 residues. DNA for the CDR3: TGTGCCAGCAGTCCAAGGAAGACCGGGGCCAACGTCCTGACTTTC. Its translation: CASSPRKTGANVLTF.

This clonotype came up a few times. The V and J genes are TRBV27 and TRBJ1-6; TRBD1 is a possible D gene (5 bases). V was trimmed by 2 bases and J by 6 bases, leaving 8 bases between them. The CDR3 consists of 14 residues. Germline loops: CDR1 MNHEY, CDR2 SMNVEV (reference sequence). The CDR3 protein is CASSLEGFNSPLHF. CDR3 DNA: TGTGCCAGCAGTTTAGAGGGGTTTAATTCACCCCTCCACTTT.

The CDR3 DNA follows: TGTGCCAGCAGCTTAGAGGGAGACTTTGAAGCTTTCTTT. Its translation is CASSLEGDFEAFF. The chain uses TRBV7-9 and TRBJ1-1; no definite D call. The CDR3 contains 13 residues. With 1 base removed from V and 7 bases from J, the gap between germline ends came to 10 bases. CDR1 and CDR2 (germline): SEHNR, FQNEAQ (reference sequence). The full variable domain, its missing parts supplied by reference TRBV7-9 and TRBJ1-1, is DTGVSQNPRHKITKRGQNVTFRCDPISEHNRLYWYRQTLGQGPEFLTYFQNEAQLEKSRLLSDRFSAERPKGSFSTLEIQRTEQGDSAMYLCASSLEGDFEAFFGQGTRLTVV.

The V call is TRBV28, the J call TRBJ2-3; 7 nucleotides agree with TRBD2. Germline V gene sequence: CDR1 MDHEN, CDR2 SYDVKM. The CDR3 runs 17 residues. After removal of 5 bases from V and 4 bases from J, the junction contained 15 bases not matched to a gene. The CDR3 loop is CASSPLRGREKPDTQYF. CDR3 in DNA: TGTGCCAGCAGTCCGCTCAGAGGGCGGGAGAAGCCAGATACGCAGTATTTT.

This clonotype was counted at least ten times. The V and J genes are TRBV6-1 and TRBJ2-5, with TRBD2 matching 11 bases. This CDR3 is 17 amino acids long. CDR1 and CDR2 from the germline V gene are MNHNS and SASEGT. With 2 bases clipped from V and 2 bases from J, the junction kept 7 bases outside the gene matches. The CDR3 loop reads CASSEPWTSGLQETQYF. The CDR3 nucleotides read TGTGCCAGCAGTGAACCCTGGACTAGCGGGCTTCAAGAGACCCAGTACTTC.

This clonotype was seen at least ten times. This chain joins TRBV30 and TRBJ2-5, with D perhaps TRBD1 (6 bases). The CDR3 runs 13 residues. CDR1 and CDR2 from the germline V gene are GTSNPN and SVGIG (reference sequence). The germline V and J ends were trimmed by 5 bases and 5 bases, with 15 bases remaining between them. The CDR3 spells CAWGQRVTETQYF. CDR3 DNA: TGTGCCTGGGGACAGCGAGTCACGGAGACCCAGTACTTC.

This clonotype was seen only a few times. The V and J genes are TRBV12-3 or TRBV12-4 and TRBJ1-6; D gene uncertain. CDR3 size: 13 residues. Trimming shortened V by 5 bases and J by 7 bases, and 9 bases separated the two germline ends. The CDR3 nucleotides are TGTGCCAGCAGTCCAGGCCTCAATTCACCCCTCCACTTT. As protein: CASSPGLNSPLHF.

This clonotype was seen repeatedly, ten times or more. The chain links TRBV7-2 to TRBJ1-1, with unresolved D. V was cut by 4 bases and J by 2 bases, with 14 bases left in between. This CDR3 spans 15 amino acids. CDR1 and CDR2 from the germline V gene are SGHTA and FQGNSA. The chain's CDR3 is CASSSPSAGNTEAFF. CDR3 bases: TGTGCCAGCAGCTCCCCCTCGGCAGGTAACACTGAAGCTTTCTTT. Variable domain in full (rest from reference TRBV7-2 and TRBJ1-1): GAGVSQSPSNKVTEKGKDVELRCDPISGHTALYWYRQSLGQGLEFLIYFQGNSAPDKSGLPSDRFSAERTGGSVSTLTIQRTQQEDSAVYLCASSSPSAGNTEAFFGQGTRLTVV.

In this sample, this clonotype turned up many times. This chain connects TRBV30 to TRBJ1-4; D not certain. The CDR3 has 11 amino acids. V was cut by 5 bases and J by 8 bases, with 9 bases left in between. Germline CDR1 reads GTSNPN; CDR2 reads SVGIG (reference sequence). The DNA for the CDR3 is TGTGCCTGGTCGAATAGCGAAAAACTGTTTTTT. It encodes CAWSNSEKLFF.

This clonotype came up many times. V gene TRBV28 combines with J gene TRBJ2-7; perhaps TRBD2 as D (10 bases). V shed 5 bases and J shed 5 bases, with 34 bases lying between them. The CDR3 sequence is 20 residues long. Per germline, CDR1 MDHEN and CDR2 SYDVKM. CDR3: CASSHLPGTGQLAGGDEQYF. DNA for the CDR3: TGTGCCAGCAGTCATCTGCCCGGGACAGGGCAATTAGCGGGAGGCGACGAGCAGTACTTC.

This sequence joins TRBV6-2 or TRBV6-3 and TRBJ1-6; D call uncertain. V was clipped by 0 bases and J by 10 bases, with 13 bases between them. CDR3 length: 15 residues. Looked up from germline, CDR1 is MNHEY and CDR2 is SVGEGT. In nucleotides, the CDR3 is TGTGCCAGCAGTTACTCGAGGGTTAAGGAATCACCCCTCCACTTT. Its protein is CASSYSRVKESPLHF.

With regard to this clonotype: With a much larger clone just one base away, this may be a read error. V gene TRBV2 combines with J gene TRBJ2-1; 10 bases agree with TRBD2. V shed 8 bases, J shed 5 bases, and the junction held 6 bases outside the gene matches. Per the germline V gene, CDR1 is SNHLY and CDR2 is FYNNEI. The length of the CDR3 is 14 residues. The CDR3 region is CASYELAGNNEQFF. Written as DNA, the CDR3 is TGTGCCAGCTACGAACTAGCGGGAAACAATGAGCAGTTCTTC.

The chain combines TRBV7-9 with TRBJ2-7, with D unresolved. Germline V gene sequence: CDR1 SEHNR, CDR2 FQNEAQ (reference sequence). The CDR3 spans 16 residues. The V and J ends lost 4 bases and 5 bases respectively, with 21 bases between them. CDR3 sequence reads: CASSSPTDRAPHEQYF. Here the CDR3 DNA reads TGTGCCAGCAGCTCCCCTACGGACCGGGCACCCCACGAGCAGTACTTC.

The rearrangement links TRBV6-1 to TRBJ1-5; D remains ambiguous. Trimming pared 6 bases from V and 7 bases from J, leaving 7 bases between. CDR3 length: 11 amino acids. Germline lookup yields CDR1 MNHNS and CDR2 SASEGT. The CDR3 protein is CASSSRQPQHF. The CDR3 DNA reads TGTGCCAGCAGCTCCCGACAGCCCCAGCATTTT.